These T cell receptor beta chains were read from a single sample in a study of blood T cell repertoires in COVID-19. Profiling relied on immunoSEQ multiplex PCR, and the TCRdb table lists in-frame clones only, not all of them. Of about 130,000 clones listed, 84% are singletons. Sequenced sample: peripheral blood. These receptors originate from a human donor in a cohort sampled during active COVID-19. The CDR3 runs from the conserved cysteine through the conserved F or W. The order of the fields is V gene, J gene, clone size, D gene, CDR3 protein, CDR3 DNA. The D gene is left open where the match is weak. Expanded clones get a size class; other rows say once, few or many, or leave the size out.

V gene: TRBV5-4
J gene: TRBJ2-2
clone size: .
D gene: TRBD1
CDR3 protein: CASSQDRTTGELFF
CDR3 DNA: TGTGCCAGCAGCCAGGACAGGACCACCGGGGAGCTGTTTTTT

V gene: TRBV7-6
J gene: TRBJ1-2
clone size: .
D gene: TRBD1
CDR3 protein: CASSLVSGQARVLGGYTF
CDR3 DNA: TGTGCCAGCAGCTTAGTGTCCGGACAGGCTAGGGTCCTTGGAGGCTACACCTTC

V gene: TRBV27
J gene: TRBJ1-2
clone size: once
D gene: .
CDR3 protein: CASSPRATNYGYTF
CDR3 DNA: TGTGCCAGCAGCCCGAGGGCTACTAACTATGGCTACACCTTC

V gene: TRBV7-6
J gene: TRBJ2-3
clone size: few
D gene: TRBD2
CDR3 protein: CASSSRLAGAYTDTQYF
CDR3 DNA: TGTGCCAGCAGCTCTCGACTAGCGGGGGCCTACACAGATACGCAGTATTTT

V gene: TRBV3-1/TRBV3-2
J gene: TRBJ1-4
clone size: .
D gene: TRBD1
CDR3 protein: CASSHPRTGRNEKLFF
CDR3 DNA: TGTGCCAGCAGCCACCCGAGGACAGGGAGAAATGAAAAACTGTTTTTT

V gene: TRBV11-1
J gene: TRBJ2-5
clone size: few
D gene: .
CDR3 protein: CASSLERWGGPGTQYF
CDR3 DNA: TGTGCCAGCAGCTTAGAGAGGTGGGGGGGCCCTGGGACCCAGTACTTC

V gene: TRBV21-1
J gene: TRBJ2-7
clone size: medium-sized
D gene: .
CDR3 protein: CASSSWPHTGPYEQYF
CDR3 DNA: TGTGCCAGCAGCTCTTGGCCGCACACAGGTCCCTACGAGCAGTACTTC

V gene: TRBV5-1
J gene: TRBJ2-1
clone size: .
D gene: TRBD2
CDR3 protein: CASSLLAGGLFNEQFF
CDR3 DNA: TGCGCCAGCAGCTTGCTAGCGGGGGGGCTGTTTAATGAGCAGTTCTTC

V gene: TRBV19
J gene: TRBJ1-4
clone size: .
D gene: .
CDR3 protein: CASSPGGGHEKLFF
CDR3 DNA: TGTGCCAGTAGCCCTGGGGGGGGGCATGAAAAACTGTTTTTT

V gene: TRBV7-9
J gene: TRBJ1-3
clone size: .
D gene: TRBD1
CDR3 protein: CASSSGQGAGNTIYF
CDR3 DNA: TGTGCCAGCAGTTCTGGACAGGGGGCTGGCAACACCATATATTTT

V gene: TRBV18
J gene: TRBJ2-1
clone size: .
D gene: .
CDR3 protein: CASSAQMDEQFF
CDR3 DNA: TGTGCCAGCTCGGCCCAGATGGATGAGCAGTTCTTC

V gene: TRBV2
J gene: TRBJ2-7
clone size: few
D gene: .
CDR3 protein: CASSSPGSTYEQYF
CDR3 DNA: TGTGCCAGCAGTAGCCCGGGTTCAACCTACGAGCAGTACTTC

V gene: TRBV29-1
J gene: TRBJ2-5
clone size: .
D gene: TRBD1
CDR3 protein: CSGGQKTQETQYF
CDR3 DNA: TGCAGCGGGGGACAGAAGACACAAGAGACCCAGTACTTC

V gene: TRBV11-1
J gene: TRBJ1-1
clone size: .
D gene: TRBD1
CDR3 protein: CASSLQGDTEAFF
CDR3 DNA: TGTGCCAGCAGCTTACAGGGGGACACTGAAGCTTTCTTT

V gene: TRBV3-1/TRBV3-2
J gene: TRBJ1-1
clone size: .
D gene: .
CDR3 protein: CASSQRGGGDTEAFF
CDR3 DNA: TGTGCCAGCAGTCAGAGGGGGGGAGGCGACACTGAAGCTTTCTTT

V gene: TRBV4-2
J gene: TRBJ2-5
clone size: .
D gene: .
CDR3 protein: CASSPQVAAEAEETQYF
CDR3 DNA: TGTGCCAGCAGCCCACAGGTCGCGGCCGAGGCGGAAGAGACCCAGTACTTC

V gene: TRBV2
J gene: TRBJ1-2
clone size: .
D gene: TRBD1
CDR3 protein: CASSEGEGGDYGYTF
CDR3 DNA: TGTGCCAGCAGTGAAGGCGAAGGGGGCGACTATGGCTACACCTTC

V gene: TRBV12-3/TRBV12-4
J gene: TRBJ2-1
clone size: .
D gene: .
CDR3 protein: CASSFPQGTPLF
CDR3 DNA: TGTGCCAGCAGTTTTCCCCAGGGGACACCCCTCTTC

V gene: TRBV18
J gene: TRBJ2-7
clone size: once
D gene: .
CDR3 protein: CASSPETSSYEQYF
CDR3 DNA: TGTGCCAGCTCACCAGAAACTAGCTCCTACGAGCAGTACTTC

V gene: TRBV30
J gene: TRBJ2-7
clone size: .
D gene: TRBD2
CDR3 protein: CAWRPRLAGAYEQYF
CDR3 DNA: TGTGCCTGGAGACCGAGACTAGCGGGGGCCTACGAGCAGTACTTC

V gene: TRBV19
J gene: TRBJ2-3
clone size: once
D gene: .
CDR3 protein: CASTPGGVPVDTQYF
CDR3 DNA: TGTGCCAGTACCCCCGGCGGGGTCCCCGTTGATACGCAGTATTTT

V gene: TRBV12-3/TRBV12-4
J gene: TRBJ1-4
clone size: .
D gene: .
CDR3 protein: CASSSSEKLFF
CDR3 DNA: TGTGCCAGCAGTTCGTCCGAAAAACTGTTTTTT

V gene: TRBV25-1
J gene: TRBJ2-1
clone size: .
D gene: TRBD1
CDR3 protein: CASSVPTGTDYNEQFF
CDR3 DNA: TGTGCCAGCAGTGTCCCCACCGGGACAGACTACAATGAGCAGTTCTTC

V gene: TRBV2
J gene: TRBJ2-2
clone size: few
D gene: .
CDR3 protein: CASSEWNGRGTGELFF
CDR3 DNA: TGTGCCAGCAGTGAATGGAACGGCCGGGGCACCGGGGAGCTGTTTTTT

V gene: TRBV19
J gene: TRBJ1-1
clone size: .
D gene: .
CDR3 protein: CASSIKPGPIQAFF
CDR3 DNA: TGTGCCAGTAGTATAAAGCCAGGCCCCATACAAGCTTTCTTT

V gene: TRBV9
J gene: TRBJ2-3
clone size: .
D gene: .
CDR3 protein: CASSVGGLGTDTQYF
CDR3 DNA: TGTGCCAGCAGCGTAGGAGGCCTGGGCACAGATACGCAGTATTTT

V gene: TRBV28
J gene: TRBJ1-2
clone size: .
D gene: .
CDR3 protein: CASSLPGAGAGYTF
CDR3 DNA: TGTGCCAGCAGTTTACCTGGGGCAGGGGCTGGCTACACCTTC

V gene: TRBV7-2
J gene: TRBJ1-5
clone size: .
D gene: TRBD1
CDR3 protein: CASSLGQTNQPQHF
CDR3 DNA: TGTGCCAGCAGCTTGGGACAGACCAATCAGCCCCAGCATTTT

V gene: TRBV30
J gene: TRBJ2-7
clone size: .
D gene: .
CDR3 protein: CAWSPAGDYYEQYF
CDR3 DNA: TGTGCCTGGAGTCCGGCAGGGGATTACTACGAGCAGTACTTC

V gene: TRBV12-5
J gene: TRBJ2-7
clone size: .
D gene: TRBD1
CDR3 protein: CASGGTGHYEQYF
CDR3 DNA: TGTGCTAGTGGGGGGACAGGGCACTACGAGCAGTACTTC

V gene: TRBV21-1
J gene: TRBJ2-7
clone size: .
D gene: .
CDR3 protein: CASSSRGRQGLYEQYF
CDR3 DNA: TGTGCCAGCAGCTCCAGAGGTCGACAGGGACTCTACGAGCAGTACTTC